The 26 T cell receptor beta chains below come from one sample, sequenced in a study of shared clonotypes between healthy human individuals. Method: immunoSEQ multiplex PCR; TCRdb's copy keeps in-frame clones and lacks some. The top ten clones hold under 2% of a sample with 740,000 or so clones, about three quarters of them seen once. The sample comprised memory CD4+ T cells sorted from blood. As to subset: CD45RA-negative fraction. These receptors originate from a woman aged 25 to 39 in good health.

There are a few counts of this clone. The chain employs TRBV30 and TRBJ2-2, with 8 bases matching TRBD1. Unmatched junction bases numbered 2, after V lost 3 bases and J lost 2 bases. Germline CDR1 GTSNPN, CDR2 SVGIG (reference sequence). The CDR3 is made up of 14 amino acids. The CDR3 DNA sequence: TGTGCCTGGAGACAGGGGGTTAACACCGGGGAGCTGTTTTTT. Protein sequence: CAWRQGVNTGELFF.

The V call is TRBV18, the J call TRBJ2-1, with 13 bases lining up with TRBD2. The CDR3 sequence is 16 residues long. V trimming: 1 base; J trimming: 5 bases; junction bases outside the gene matches: 2. Germline-derived CDR1 and CDR2 are KGHSH and LQKENI. Here the CDR3 reads CASSPLGLAGNNEQFF. The CDR3 DNA sequence: TGTGCCAGCTCACCACTGGGACTAGCGGGAAACAATGAGCAGTTCTTC.

Details on this clone: Given a much more abundant clone one base away, this may be a read error. This chain links TRBV4-1 with TRBJ1-1; 7 nucleotides line up with TRBD1. Germline-derived CDR1 and CDR2 are MGHRA and YSYEKL. This CDR3 is 17 amino acids long. The CDR3 sequence: CAGSPPSWTGMNTEAFF. The CDR3 nucleotides read TGCGCCGGCAGCCCTCCTTCCTGGACAGGAATGAACACTGAAGCTTTCTTT.

This rearrangement joins TRBV5-1 to TRBJ2-7; 11 bases are shared with TRBD2. Germline assignment: CDR1 SGHRS and CDR2 YFSETQ. This CDR3 comprises 14 residues. Losses at the gene ends were 1 base for V and 7 bases for J; bases not matched to a gene: 4. CDR3 protein: CASSLTSGSGEQYF. The CDR3 DNA reads as TGCGCCAGCAGCTTGACTAGCGGGAGCGGGGAGCAGTACTTC.

The V gene is TRBV27, the J gene TRBJ1-1; the D is unclear. Trimming took off 0 bases at V and 4 bases at J, with 12 bases between the two ends. Germline V gives CDR1 MNHEY, CDR2 SMNVEV (reference sequence). The CDR3 contains 15 residues. CDR3 sequence: CASSLSRPGSTEAFF. DNA for the CDR3: TGTGCCAGCAGTTTATCGCGTCCGGGGAGCACTGAAGCTTTCTTT.

V gene TRBV30 combines with J gene TRBJ1-5; D may be TRBD1 (6 bases). Germline CDR1 reads GTSNPN; CDR2 reads SVGIG (reference sequence). The V and J ends lost 4 bases and 5 bases respectively, with 15 bases between them. The CDR3 runs to 14 residues. As DNA, the CDR3 is TGTGCCTGGAACCAAGCGGGACACGATCAGCCCCAGCATTTT. The encoded protein is CAWNQAGHDQPQHF.

The sample holds one count of this clone. This chain joins TRBV29-1 and TRBJ1-5, with unresolved D. The CDR3 totals 12 residues. Germline values: CDR1 SQVTM, CDR2 ANQGSEA. The V end was cut by 4 bases, the J end by 1 base, with 5 bases between. Here the CDR3 DNA reads TGCAGCGTTGCGGGGAGCAATCAGCCCCAGCATTTT. Translating it yields CSVAGSNQPQHF.

The rearrangement uses TRBV7-9 and TRBJ2-1; D is tentatively TRBD1 or TRBD2 (5 bases each). Trimming took off 3 bases at V and 3 bases at J, with 18 bases between the two ends. The CDR3 has 17 amino acids. Germline CDR1 SEHNR, CDR2 FQNEAQ (reference sequence). CDR3: CASSLGTGTGDYNEQFF. The CDR3 DNA is TGTGCCAGCAGCTTGGGAACCGGGACGGGCGACTACAATGAGCAGTTCTTC.

J is TRBJ1-1 and V is TRBV7-2; 8 bases match TRBD1. V was clipped by 5 bases and J by 11 bases; unmatched bases: 10. Germline V gene lookup returns CDR1 SGHTA and CDR2 FQGNSA. The CDR3 loop spans 13 amino acids. CDR3 nucleotides: TGTGCCAGCAGCAAGAGGAGGGACAGGACGGCTTTCTTT. This codes for CASSKRRDRTAFF.

This sequence joins TRBV6-5 and TRBJ1-4; tentatively, D is TRBD1 (5 bases). CDR1 and CDR2 (germline): MNHEY, SVGAGI. This CDR3 comprises 15 residues. V lost 2 bases and J 8 bases, leaving 15 bases between the germline ends. The DNA for the CDR3 is TGTGCCAGCAGTTACCTTATTGGGGGTGGGGAAAAACTGTTTTTT. This gives the protein CASSYLIGGGEKLFF.

The chain recombines TRBV11-2 with TRBJ1-4, with D possibly matching TRBD1 (5 bases). CDR3 length equals 15 residues. CDR1 and CDR2 from the germline V gene are SGHAT and FQNNGV. The germline V and J ends were trimmed by 4 bases and 8 bases, with 17 bases remaining between them. The CDR3 DNA reads as TGTGCCAGCAGCTCGCAGTGGGGGAAGAACGAAAAACTGTTTTTT. Its protein is CASSSQWGKNEKLFF.

V usage is TRBV4-1 and J usage is TRBJ1-2; D gene ambiguous. The CDR3 is 13 amino acids. V was trimmed by 1 base and J by 8 bases, leaving 11 bases between them. Per the germline V gene, CDR1 is MGHRA and CDR2 is YSYEKL. The CDR3 loop is CASSQAGSIGYTF. CDR3 nucleotide sequence: TGCGCCAGCAGCCAAGCCGGTTCCATCGGCTACACCTTC.

The V call is TRBV10-1, the J call TRBJ1-1; 7 positions match TRBD1. The germline gives CDR1 WNHNN, CDR2 SYGVQD (reference sequence). This CDR3 has 13 residues. The V and J ends lost 6 bases and 5 bases, in that order; junction bases with no gene match: 6. Here the CDR3 DNA reads TGCGCCAGCAGGAGACAGGGAAAAACTGAAGCTTTCTTT. Its translation: CASRRQGKTEAFF.

The V call is TRBV13, the J call TRBJ1-2; the D gene is possibly TRBD1 (5 bases). V shed 5 bases and J shed 3 bases, with 22 bases lying between them. The CDR3 spans 17 residues. CDR1 PRHDT and CDR2 FYEKMQ come from the germline V gene (reference sequence). The CDR3 nucleotides are TGTGCCAGCAGCCTAAGCCTCGGTCTTGGGGACCACTATGGCTACACCTTC. This translates into CASSLSLGLGDHYGYTF.

The V and J genes are TRBV28 and TRBJ1-4; possible D gene TRBD1, 5 bases. V gave up 5 bases and J gave up 14 bases, with 21 bases separating them. Per germline, CDR1 MDHEN and CDR2 SYDVKM. The CDR3 has 14 amino acids. The CDR3 spells CASSEWGGGESLFF. In DNA, the CDR3 is TGTGCCAGCAGTGAATGGGGGGGAGGCGAAAGTCTGTTTTTT.

The chain carries TRBV19 and TRBJ1-2; 7 positions agree with TRBD1. V lost 1 base to trimming and J lost 7 bases; unmatched junction nucleotides: 6. Germline values: CDR1 LNHDA, CDR2 SQIVND (reference sequence). The CDR3 consists of 14 residues. The CDR3 here is CASSIGQGLGGYTF. The CDR3 DNA follows: TGTGCCAGTAGTATAGGACAGGGCCTTGGTGGCTACACCTTC.

This sequence joins TRBV7-2 and TRBJ2-3; D might be TRBD2 (6 bases). The germline V gene encodes CDR1 SGHTA and CDR2 FQGNSA. Trimming pared 5 bases from V and 8 bases from J, leaving 20 bases between. The CDR3 runs 15 residues. CDR3 DNA sequence: TGTGCCAGCAGCACCGACGGGAGTATGCGAAGTACGCAGTATTTT. Translating it yields CASSTDGSMRSTQYF.

This clone was observed a few times. The chain joins TRBV19 to TRBJ2-5; tentative D call: TRBD1 (5 bases). The J call may be wrong; the DNA end is better matched by TRBJ2-7. Germline V lookup: CDR1 LNHDA, CDR2 SQIVND (reference sequence). The CDR3 sequence is 15 residues long. CDR3 sequence (DNA): TGTGCCAGTAGTCTACGACAGACACCCTCCTACGAGCAGTACTTC. This sequence encodes CASSLRQTPSYEQYF.

The chain has TRBV10-1 and TRBJ2-1; 15 bases agree with TRBD2. The CDR3 loop spans 18 amino acids. Germline V lookup: CDR1 WNHNN, CDR2 SYGVQD (reference sequence). V trimming: 0 bases; J trimming: 7 bases; junction bases outside the gene matches: 7. CDR3 sequence reads: CASSESAGLAGGRNEQFF. For the CDR3, the DNA is TGCGCCAGCAGTGAGTCTGCAGGACTAGCGGGAGGGCGTAATGAGCAGTTCTTC.

V gene TRBV9 combines with J gene TRBJ2-1; TRBD2 agrees at 8 bases. This CDR3 comprises 17 residues. Germline assignment: CDR1 SGDLS and CDR2 YYNGEE. V was pared by 0 bases and J by 8 bases, with 13 bases of the junction left unmatched. The CDR3 DNA reads TGTGCCAGCAGCGTAGGCCTAGCGGGTTTATCCGGGGATGAGCAGTTCTTC. Protein product: CASSVGLAGLSGDEQFF.

J is TRBJ1-2 and V is TRBV25-1, with D possibly TRBD1 on 5 matching bases. The V gene lost 2 bases and the J gene lost 5 bases, with 9 bases spanning the gap. CDR3 length equals 13 residues. Germline V lookup: CDR1 MGHDK, CDR2 SYGVNS. The CDR3 sequence: CASSENRFYGYTF. CDR3 sequence (DNA): TGTGCCAGCAGTGAAAACAGGTTTTATGGCTACACCTTC.

The V gene is TRBV6-5, the J gene TRBJ1-5; a weak D match, TRBD1 (5 bases). This CDR3 has 15 amino acids. V was pared by 5 bases and J by 0 bases, with 11 bases between. CDR1 MNHEY and CDR2 SVGAGI come from the germline V gene. The CDR3 region is CASSQGHPSNQPQHF. In nucleotides, the CDR3 is TGTGCCAGCAGTCAGGGCCACCCTAGCAATCAGCCCCAGCATTTT.

The rearrangement uses TRBV7-2 and TRBJ1-2, with TRBD1 matching 9 bases. With 1 base clipped from V and 2 bases from J, the junction kept 5 bases outside the gene matches. CDR1 is SGHTA and CDR2 is FQGNSA in the germline V gene. The CDR3 has 16 amino acids. The CDR3 region is CASSLGDRGGNYGYTF. The CDR3 bases are TGTGCCAGCAGCTTAGGCGACAGGGGGGGAAACTATGGCTACACCTTC.

This chain joins TRBV5-1 and TRBJ1-2; TRBD1 matches at 8 bases. The CDR3 is made up of 14 amino acids. Germline loops: CDR1 SGHRS, CDR2 YFSETQ. After removal of 0 bases from V and 6 bases from J, the junction contained 4 bases not matched to a gene. The CDR3 is CASSLGQGYDGYTF. The CDR3 region has the DNA TGCGCCAGCAGCTTGGGACAGGGGTACGATGGCTACACCTTC.

The V call is TRBV7-6, the J call TRBJ2-3; D is perhaps TRBD1 (6 bases). V was clipped by 3 bases and J by 2 bases, with 12 bases between them. CDR1 is SGHVS, CDR2 FNYEAQ, per germline. The CDR3 covers 15 residues. The CDR3 here is CASSFQDSHTDTQYF. The CDR3 DNA sequence: TGTGCCAGCAGCTTCCAGGACAGTCACACAGATACGCAGTATTTT.

V and J are TRBV7-6 and TRBJ2-1; D is possibly TRBD2 (5 bases). The CDR3 is 17 residues long. V was shortened by 6 bases and J by 0 bases, with 18 bases between the two germline ends. Germline values: CDR1 SGHVS, CDR2 FNYEAQ. CDR3 amino acids: CASSLGLVGSSYNEQFF. DNA of the CDR3: TGTGCCAGCAGTCTCGGACTGGTGGGAAGCTCCTACAATGAGCAGTTCTTC. The whole variable domain, remainder taken from reference TRBV7-6 and TRBJ2-1, is GAGVSQSPRYKVTKRGQDVALRCDPISGHVSLYWYRQALGQGPEFLTYFNYEAQQDKSGLPNDRFSAERPEGSISTLTIQRTEQRDSAMYRCASSLGLVGSSYNEQFFGPGTRLTVL.